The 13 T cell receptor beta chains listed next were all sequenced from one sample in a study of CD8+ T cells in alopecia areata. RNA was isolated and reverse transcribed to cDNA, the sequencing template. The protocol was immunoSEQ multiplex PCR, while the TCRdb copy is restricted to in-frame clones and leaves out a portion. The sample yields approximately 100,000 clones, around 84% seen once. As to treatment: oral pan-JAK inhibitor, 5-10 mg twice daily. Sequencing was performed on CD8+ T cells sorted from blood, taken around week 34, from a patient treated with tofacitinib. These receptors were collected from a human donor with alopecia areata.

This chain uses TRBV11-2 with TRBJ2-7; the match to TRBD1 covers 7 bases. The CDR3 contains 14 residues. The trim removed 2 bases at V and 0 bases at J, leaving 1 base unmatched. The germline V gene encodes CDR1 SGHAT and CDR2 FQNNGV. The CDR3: CASSLTGVSYEQYF. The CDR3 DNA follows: TGTGCCAGCAGCTTAACAGGGGTCTCCTACGAGCAGTACTTC.

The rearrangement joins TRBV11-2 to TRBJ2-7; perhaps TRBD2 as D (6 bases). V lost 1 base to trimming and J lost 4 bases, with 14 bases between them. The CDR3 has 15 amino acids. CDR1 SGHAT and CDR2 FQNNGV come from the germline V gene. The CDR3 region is CASSLVGASEYEQYF. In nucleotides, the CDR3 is TGTGCCAGCAGCTTAGTAGGGGCTAGCGAGTACGAGCAGTACTTC.

The CDR3 nucleotides are TGTGCCAGCAGAGGGGGGGACGGCTACAATGAGCAGTTCTTC. It codes for CASRGGDGYNEQFF. The chain joins TRBV13 to TRBJ2-1; TRBD2 might be the D (7 bases). V lost 6 bases and J 3 bases, leaving 12 bases between the germline ends. The germline CDR1 and CDR2 sequences are PRHDT and FYEKMQ (reference sequence). The CDR3 spans 14 residues.

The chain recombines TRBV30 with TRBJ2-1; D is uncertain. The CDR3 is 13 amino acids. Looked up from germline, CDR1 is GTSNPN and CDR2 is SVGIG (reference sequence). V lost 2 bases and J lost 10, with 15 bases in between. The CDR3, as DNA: TGTGCCTGGAGTTGGTCGAGTTCTGACGAGCAGTTCTTC. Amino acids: CAWSWSSSDEQFF.

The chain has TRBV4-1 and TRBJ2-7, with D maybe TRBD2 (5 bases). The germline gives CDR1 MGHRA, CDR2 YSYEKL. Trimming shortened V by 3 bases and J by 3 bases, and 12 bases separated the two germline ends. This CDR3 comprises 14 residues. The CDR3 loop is CASSQTSTNYEQYF. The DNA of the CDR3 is TGCGCCAGCAGCCAGACGTCGACTAACTACGAGCAGTACTTC.

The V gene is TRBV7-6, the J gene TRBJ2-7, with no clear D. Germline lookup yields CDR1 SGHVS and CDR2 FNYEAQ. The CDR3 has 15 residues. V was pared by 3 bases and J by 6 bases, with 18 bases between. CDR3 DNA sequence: TGTGCCAGCAGCTTTGAATCAGGTGGTGAAGTCGAGCAGTACTTC. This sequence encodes CASSFESGGEVEQYF.

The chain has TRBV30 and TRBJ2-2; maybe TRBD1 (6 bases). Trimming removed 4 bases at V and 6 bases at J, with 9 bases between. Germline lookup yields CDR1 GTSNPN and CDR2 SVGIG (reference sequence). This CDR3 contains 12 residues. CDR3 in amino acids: CAWNRASGELFF. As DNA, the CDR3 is TGTGCCTGGAACAGGGCCTCCGGGGAGCTGTTTTTT.

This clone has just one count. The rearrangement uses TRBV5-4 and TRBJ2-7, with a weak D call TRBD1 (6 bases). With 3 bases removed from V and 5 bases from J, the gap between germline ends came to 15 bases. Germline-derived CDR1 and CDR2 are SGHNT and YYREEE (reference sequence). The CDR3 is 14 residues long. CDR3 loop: CASSSTGFVHEQYF. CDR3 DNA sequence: TGTGCCAGCAGCTCCACAGGGTTTGTCCACGAGCAGTACTTC.

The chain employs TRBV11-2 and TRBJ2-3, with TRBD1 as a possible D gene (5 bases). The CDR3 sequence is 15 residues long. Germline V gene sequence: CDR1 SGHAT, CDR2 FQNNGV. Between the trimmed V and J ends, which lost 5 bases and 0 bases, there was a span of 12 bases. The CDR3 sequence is CASSPVWTSTDTQYF. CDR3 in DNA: TGTGCCAGCAGCCCAGTATGGACAAGCACAGATACGCAGTATTTT.

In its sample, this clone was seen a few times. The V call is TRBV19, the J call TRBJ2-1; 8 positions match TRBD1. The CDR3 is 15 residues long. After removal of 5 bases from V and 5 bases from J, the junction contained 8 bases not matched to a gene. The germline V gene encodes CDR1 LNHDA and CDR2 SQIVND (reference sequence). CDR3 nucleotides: TGTGCCAGTAGTGAACTCCCGACAGGGGACAATGAGCAGTTCTTC. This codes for CASSELPTGDNEQFF.

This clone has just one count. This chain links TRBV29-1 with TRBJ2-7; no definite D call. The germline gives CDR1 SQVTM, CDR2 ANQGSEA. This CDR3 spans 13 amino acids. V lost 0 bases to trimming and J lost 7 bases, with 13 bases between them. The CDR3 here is CSVEDATFREQYF. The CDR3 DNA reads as TGCAGCGTTGAAGATGCAACCTTTCGGGAGCAGTACTTC.

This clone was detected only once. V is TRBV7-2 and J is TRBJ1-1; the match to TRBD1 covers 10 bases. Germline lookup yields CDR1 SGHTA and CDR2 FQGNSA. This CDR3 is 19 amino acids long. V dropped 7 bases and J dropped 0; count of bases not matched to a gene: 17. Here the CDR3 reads CASTIWAGQGVTMNTEAFF. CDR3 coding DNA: TGTGCCAGCACCATATGGGCCGGACAGGGGGTTACCATGAACACTGAAGCTTTCTTT.

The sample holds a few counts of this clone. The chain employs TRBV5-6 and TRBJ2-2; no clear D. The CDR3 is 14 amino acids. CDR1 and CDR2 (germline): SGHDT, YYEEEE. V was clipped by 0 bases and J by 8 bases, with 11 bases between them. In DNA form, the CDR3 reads TGTGCCAGCAGCTTGGAGATGGGCTTTGGGGAGCTGTTTTTT. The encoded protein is CASSLEMGFGELFF.